The 20 T cell receptor beta chains below were found in one sample sequenced in a study of vaccination and CD4 T cells after COVID-19. The antigens for these receptors are not known. The treatment denotes: approximately 9-day PBMC culture with coronavirus spike peptide pools or control peptides (ViraFEST assay). Sequencing of cultured CD4+ T cell DNA used the Oncomine TCR Beta short-read assay. TCRdb processed the PCR reads anew with MiXCR; each CDR3 protein has one entry. The sample carries 12,000 or so distinct CDR3 sequences, around 52% recorded once. Specimen: CD4+ T cells from blood, cultured in vitro. The source is a human donor who had recovered from COVID-19.

This clonotype was recorded a few times. The rearrangement uses TRBV20-1 and TRBJ2-3; TRBD1 matches 7 bases. Germline lookup yields CDR1 DFQATT and CDR2 SNEGSKA (reference sequence). V lost 6 bases and J lost 7; bases outside the gene matches: 10. This CDR3 has 13 residues. The CDR3, as DNA: TGCAGTGCGCCTCCACAGGGGAGAAATACGCAGTATTTT. It translates to CSAPPQGRNTQYF.

There are a few counts of this clonotype. The chain combines TRBV27 with TRBJ2-5, with a possible D match to TRBD1 (6 bases). CDR1 is MNHEY, CDR2 SMNVEV, per germline (reference sequence). Deletions cut 6 bases from V and 4 bases from J, with 12 bases between. The CDR3 sequence is 13 residues long. The CDR3 sequence is CASRPRGTETQYF. The CDR3 region has the DNA TGTGCCAGCAGACCAAGGGGGACAGAGACCCAGTACTTC.

The chain couples TRBV7-2 to TRBJ2-7; D might be TRBD2 (5 bases). Trimming took 5 bases from V and 3 from J, leaving 8 bases between them. The CDR3 loop spans 12 amino acids. CDR1 SGHTA and CDR2 FQGNSA come from the germline V gene. The CDR3 DNA sequence: TGTGCCAGCAGCGCCGACTACTACGAGCAGTACTTC. Residues: CASSADYYEQYF.

This chain links TRBV25-1 with TRBJ2-2, with 9 bases that match TRBD2. Germline assignment: CDR1 MGHDK and CDR2 SYGVNS. V was clipped by 4 bases and J by 3 bases; unmatched bases: 0. This CDR3 has 14 amino acids. The CDR3 bases are TGTGCCAGCAGTGGGACTAGCGACACCGGGGAGCTGTTTTTT. Encoded protein: CASSGTSDTGELFF.

This clonotype came up a few times. The chain recombines TRBV6-5 with TRBJ1-5; D remains unclear. CDR1 MNHEY and CDR2 SVGAGI come from the germline V gene. Trimming stripped 4 bases from V and 9 bases from J, with 4 bases between. The CDR3 totals 10 residues. CDR3 nucleotide sequence: TGTGCCAGCAGTTCCTGGCCCCAGCATTTT. The encoded protein is CASSSWPQHF.

This clonotype showed up just a few times. The chain employs TRBV27 and TRBJ2-5; 7 bases agree with TRBD1. The germline V gene encodes CDR1 MNHEY and CDR2 SMNVEV (reference sequence). The CDR3 sequence is 14 residues long. V lost 8 bases and J lost 3; bases outside the gene matches: 9. CDR3 amino acids: CASRFHGTEETQYF. CDR3 bases: TGTGCCAGCCGATTCCACGGGACAGAAGAGACCCAGTACTTC.

The chain combines TRBV20-1 with TRBJ1-2; 7 bases agree with TRBD1. This CDR3 has 14 amino acids. Per germline, CDR1 DFQATT and CDR2 SNEGSKA (reference sequence). The J segment lost 5 bases and the V segment lost 1 base, leaving 7 bases of the junction unmatched. CDR3 region: CSARVEGANYGYTF. CDR3 bases: TGCAGTGCTAGAGTTGAGGGGGCAAATTATGGCTACACCTTC.

The gene calls are TRBV18 and TRBJ1-6; D unresolved. V lost 1 base to trimming and J lost 7 bases, with 11 bases between them. The CDR3 consists of 15 residues. Germline CDR1 and CDR2: KGHSH and LQKENI. As DNA, the CDR3 is TGTGCCAGCTCACCACAAGGCAGTCCGAATTCACCCCTCCACTTT. Translation gives CASSPQGSPNSPLHF.

The rearrangement uses TRBV24-1 and TRBJ2-3, with 14 bases that match TRBD2. The CDR3 sequence is 18 residues long. Germline CDR1 reads KGHDR; CDR2 reads SFDVKD. The V and J ends lost 2 bases and 4 bases, in that order; junction bases with no gene match: 7. The CDR3 spells CATSDSGGLAGVADTQYF. Written as DNA, the CDR3 is TGTGCCACCAGTGATTCGGGGGGACTAGCGGGAGTAGCAGATACGCAGTATTTT.

The chain links TRBV27 to TRBJ1-4; D not certain. Trimming removed 3 bases from V and 0 bases from J, with 17 bases in between. The CDR3 extends over 18 amino acids. Germline values: CDR1 MNHEY, CDR2 SMNVEV (reference sequence). The CDR3 loop is CASSLGREQRATNEKLFF. Here the CDR3 DNA reads TGTGCCAGCAGTTTGGGTAGGGAACAGCGCGCAACTAATGAAAAACTGTTTTTT.

The rearrangement links TRBV7-2 to TRBJ2-3; D gene ambiguous. Deletions cut 1 base from V and 0 bases from J, with 5 bases between. The CDR3 length is 14 residues. CDR1 and CDR2 from the germline V gene are SGHTA and FQGNSA. CDR3 protein: CASSLGPSTDTQYF. The CDR3 nucleotides are TGTGCCAGCAGCTTAGGGCCTAGCACAGATACGCAGTATTTT.

The chain employs TRBV6-1 and TRBJ1-1, with D unresolved. Germline-derived CDR1 and CDR2 are MNHNS and SASEGT. The length of the CDR3 is 12 residues. The ends were cut back, 0 bases at V and 7 bases at J, with 6 bases in the middle. CDR3 amino acids: CASSEAGFEAFF. CDR3 nucleotides: TGTGCCAGCAGTGAAGCAGGCTTTGAAGCTTTCTTT.

The V and J genes are TRBV7-3 and TRBJ2-2, with 7 bases fitting TRBD2. Germline V CDR1 and CDR2: SGHTA, FQGTGA. The CDR3 totals 15 residues. V trimming: 2 bases; J trimming: 0 bases; junction bases outside the gene matches: 0. The CDR3 protein is CASSLAGANTGELFF. The CDR3 nucleotides read TGTGCCAGCAGCTTAGCGGGAGCGAACACCGGGGAGCTGTTTTTT.

This clonotype was recorded a few times. The CDR3 loop is CATSRDLYSNQPQHF. The CDR3 coding sequence is TGTGCCACCAGCAGAGATCTGTATAGCAATCAGCCCCAGCATTTT. J is TRBJ1-5 and V is TRBV15, with D uncertain. Trimming shortened V by 0 bases and J by 0 bases, and 6 bases separated the two germline ends. Germline-derived CDR1 and CDR2 are LNHNV and YYDKDF (reference sequence). The CDR3 contains 15 residues.

The genes are TRBV29-1 and TRBJ1-2; 8 positions match TRBD1. Trimming cost V 4 bases and J 4 bases; bases outside gene matches: 5. The germline V gene encodes CDR1 SQVTM and CDR2 ANQGSEA. CDR3 length: 13 residues. The CDR3, as DNA: TGCAGCGTTGCGACAGGGGCTCTCTATGGCTACACCTTC. Its protein is CSVATGALYGYTF.

CDR3 coding DNA: TGCAGTGTCCAGACCGGGACAGCGAATGAAAAACTGTTTTTT. Encoded protein: CSVQTGTANEKLFF. The chain carries TRBV20-1 and TRBJ1-4; TRBD1 agrees at 7 bases. Germline V CDR1 and CDR2: DFQATT, SNEGSKA (reference sequence). The CDR3 consists of 14 residues. The J segment lost 5 bases and the V segment lost 7 bases, leaving 10 bases of the junction unmatched.

This clonotype has more than one count but fewer than ten. The V gene is TRBV6-2 or TRBV6-3, the J gene TRBJ2-3; 9 positions match TRBD2. Germline CDR1 MNHEY, CDR2 SVGEGT. V shed 2 bases, J shed 0 bases, and the junction held 0 bases outside the gene matches. CDR3 length: 15 amino acids. The CDR3, as DNA: TGTGCCAGCAGTTACACTAGCGGGAGCACAGATACGCAGTATTTT. Residues: CASSYTSGSTDTQYF.

J is TRBJ2-7 and V is TRBV7-2; 7 bases align to TRBD2. The CDR3 is 16 amino acids. Losses at the gene ends were 1 base for V and 0 bases for J; bases not matched to a gene: 6. Germline CDR1 is SGHTA and CDR2 is FQGNSA. CDR3 DNA: TGTGCCAGCAGCTTAGATCGCGGGAGATCCTCCTACGAGCAGTACTTC. This encodes CASSLDRGRSSYEQYF.

The V gene is TRBV6-1, the J gene TRBJ1-6, with D maybe TRBD1 (6 bases). Germline V gene lookup returns CDR1 MNHNS and CDR2 SASEGT. The V end lost 4 bases, the J end lost 7 bases, and 11 bases lay between the germline ends. The length of the CDR3 is 14 residues. The CDR3 reads CASSAGQGNSPLHF. In DNA, the CDR3 is TGTGCCAGCAGTGCAGGGCAGGGGAATTCACCCCTCCACTTT.

This chain links TRBV24-1 with TRBJ2-2; D may be TRBD1 (5 bases). V lost 8 bases and J 1 base, leaving 7 bases between the germline ends. The germline gives CDR1 KGHDR, CDR2 SFDVKD. The CDR3 spans 13 residues. CDR3 nucleotide sequence: TGTGCCACCAAAGGACAGAACACCGGGGAGCTGTTTTTT. This translates into CATKGQNTGELFF.